Listed here are 24 T cell receptor beta chains from one sample, sequenced in a study of Ad26.COV2.S vaccination and SARS-CoV-2 variants. Treatment in this sample: approximately 18 received Ad26.COV2.S at low or high dose, single or two shots; about 5 received placebo; per-sample allocation not given. The investigators took samples on day 63 after the first vaccine or placebo injection. The method was immunoSEQ multiplex PCR; TCRdb's version includes in-frame clones alone and lacks a portion of them. Of 350,000 to 450,000 clones listed, 87% are singletons. The specimen comprised peripheral blood, sampled in a trial of Ad26.COV2.S vaccine versus placebo. The receptors come from a person between 18 and 65 years old who received the Ad26.COV2.S COVID-19 vaccine or a placebo.

V and J are TRBV19 and TRBJ2-5; a possible D gene is TRBD1 (5 bases). CDR1 and CDR2 from the germline V gene are LNHDA and SQIVND (reference sequence). There are 14 residues in the CDR3. V shed 4 bases and J shed 5 bases, with 14 bases lying between them. CDR3 sequence: CASSTEQGLETQYF. CDR3 in DNA: TGTGCCAGTAGTACAGAGCAGGGCTTGGAGACCCAGTACTTC.

The chain is built from TRBV24-1 and TRBJ2-1, with 7 nucleotides matching TRBD1. The trim removed 3 bases at V and 2 bases at J, leaving 3 bases unmatched. There are 15 residues in the CDR3. CDR1 KGHDR and CDR2 SFDVKD come from the germline V gene. CDR3 loop: CATSDKTGAYNEQFF. CDR3 in DNA: TGTGCCACCAGTGATAAAACAGGGGCCTACAATGAGCAGTTCTTC.

The CDR3 DNA reads TGCGCCAGCAGCGAGACAGATTACGGACCCTACGAGCAGTACTTC. Amino acid sequence: CASSETDYGPYEQYF. V usage is TRBV5-1 and J usage is TRBJ2-7; D might be TRBD1 (5 bases). The CDR3 runs 15 residues. Trimming stripped 4 bases from V and 2 bases from J, with 16 bases between. Germline V CDR1 and CDR2: SGHRS, YFSETQ.

V is TRBV2 and J is TRBJ2-3, with a tentative D call TRBD2 (6 bases). The CDR3 runs 12 residues. The ends were cut back, 9 bases at V and 10 bases at J, with 17 bases in the middle. From germline, CDR1 is SNHLY and CDR2 FYNNEI. In nucleotides, the CDR3 is TGTGCCAGTTCTGGGACTGGCCGGGCGCAGTATTTT. Residues: CASSGTGRAQYF. The full variable domain, completed using reference TRBV2 and TRBJ2-3, is EPEVTQTPSHQVTQMGQEVILRCVPISNHLYFYWYRQILGQKVEFLVSFYNNEISEKSEIFDDQFSVERPDGSNFTLKIRSTKLEDSAMYFCASSGTGRAQYFGPGTRLTVL.

The chain joins TRBV7-2 to TRBJ1-1; D remains unclear. The CDR3 is 12 residues long. CDR1 SGHTA and CDR2 FQGNSA come from the germline V gene. Trimming stripped 1 base from V and 11 bases from J, with 11 bases between. The CDR3 region is CASSLVWDRAFF. The CDR3 bases are TGTGCCAGCAGCTTAGTCTGGGATCGGGCTTTCTTT.

V usage is TRBV10-3 and J usage is TRBJ2-1; D is unresolved. CDR3 length: 16 residues. V lost 3 bases to trimming and J lost 0 bases, with 12 bases between them. Looked up from germline, CDR1 is ENHRY and CDR2 is SYGVKD. Here the CDR3 reads CAISDMKTSSYNEQFF. For the CDR3, the DNA is TGTGCCATCAGTGACATGAAGACAAGCTCCTACAATGAGCAGTTCTTC.

The chain is built from TRBV4-2 and TRBJ2-3; 10 bases agree with TRBD2. With 1 base clipped from V and 2 bases from J, the junction kept 3 bases outside the gene matches. The CDR3 length is 16 residues. Germline V lookup: CDR1 LGHNA, CDR2 YNFKEQ. CDR3 in DNA: TGTGCCAGCAGCCAAGGGACTAGCGGATACACAGATACGCAGTATTTT. The encoded protein is CASSQGTSGYTDTQYF.

V usage is TRBV30 and J usage is TRBJ1-2, with D maybe TRBD1 (6 bases). Germline CDR1 and CDR2: GTSNPN and SVGIG (reference sequence). V was pared by 5 bases and J by 3 bases, with 10 bases between. The CDR3 has 12 residues. CDR3 sequence (DNA): TGTGCCTGGGTACAGGGTTACTATGGCTACACCTTC. This encodes CAWVQGYYGYTF.

This chain links TRBV5-1 with TRBJ2-7; TRBD1 aligns across 9 bases. Germline trimming cut 3 bases from V and 6 bases from J; bases unmatched to any gene: 1. In germline, CDR1 is SGHRS, CDR2 YFSETQ. This CDR3 has 12 amino acids. The CDR3 DNA reads as TGCGCCAGCAGCTGGACAGGGGCCGAGCAGTACTTC. It is translated as CASSWTGAEQYF. Filled out from reference TRBV5-1 and TRBJ2-7, the complete variable domain reads KAGVTQTPRYLIKTRGQQVTLSCSPISGHRSVSWYQQTPGQGLQFLFEYFSETQRNKGNFPGRFSGRQFSNSRSEMNVSTLELGDSALYLCASSWTGAEQYFGPGTRLTVT.

This clone appeared a single time. The J gene is TRBJ2-5, the V gene TRBV10-3, with 7 bases that match TRBD1. The CDR3 covers 13 residues. Germline-derived CDR1 and CDR2 are ENHRY and SYGVKD. V shed 10 bases, J shed 2 bases, and the junction held 7 bases outside the gene matches. The CDR3 DNA reads TGTGCCAGCCCGGGCAGGGGGCAAGAGACCCAGTACTTC. The encoded protein is CASPGRGQETQYF.

The chain is built from TRBV11-2 and TRBJ1-2; maybe TRBD1 (6 bases). Trimming cost V 5 bases and J 4 bases, with 14 bases left between them. Looked up from germline, CDR1 is SGHAT and CDR2 is FQNNGV. CDR3 length equals 14 residues. The DNA for the CDR3 is TGTGCCAGCAGCCCCGACAGGCGGCCCTATGGCTACACCTTC. This codes for CASSPDRRPYGYTF.

The chain uses TRBV19 and TRBJ1-2; D unresolved. Between the trimmed V and J ends, which lost 5 bases and 2 bases, there was a span of 9 bases. Germline V gives CDR1 LNHDA, CDR2 SQIVND (reference sequence). The length of the CDR3 is 13 residues. The DNA of the CDR3 is TGTGCCAGTAGTTTCGCACGCAACTATGGCTACACCTTC. Encoded protein: CASSFARNYGYTF. Using reference TRBV19 and TRBJ1-2 for the parts outside the CDR3, the full variable domain is DGGITQSPKYLFRKEGQNVTLSCEQNLNHDAMYWYRQDPGQGLRLIYYSQIVNDFQKGDIAEGYSVSREKKESFPLTVTSAQKNPTAFYLCASSFARNYGYTFGSGTRLTVV.

V is TRBV7-6 and J is TRBJ1-1, with D possibly being TRBD1 (6 bases). CDR1 SGHVS and CDR2 FNYEAQ come from the germline V gene. This CDR3 has 17 amino acids. V lost 0 bases, J lost 0 bases, and 14 bases lay in between. The DNA for the CDR3 is TGTGCCAGCAGCTTAGCGCCCCCGGACAGACTGAACACTGAAGCTTTCTTT. Translating gives CASSLAPPDRLNTEAFF.

The chain links TRBV6-5 to TRBJ2-1, with 8 bases lining up with TRBD2. This CDR3 region has 15 residues. Germline loops: CDR1 MNHEY, CDR2 SVGAGI. With V trimmed by 6 bases and J by 0 bases, 4 bases remained unmatched. CDR3 loop: CASRLAGGSYNEQFF. The DNA for the CDR3 is TGTGCCAGCAGGCTAGCGGGCGGCTCCTACAATGAGCAGTTCTTC.

The count of this clone is one. The chain couples TRBV14 to TRBJ2-7; D might be TRBD1 (6 bases). Germline CDR1 reads SGHDN; CDR2 reads FVKESK. The V end lost 1 base, the J end lost 2 bases, and 12 bases lay between the germline ends. The CDR3 is 15 amino acids. For the CDR3, the DNA is TGTGCCAGCAGCCAAGGGGTCGCAGGGGCCTACGAGCAGTACTTC. Residues: CASSQGVAGAYEQYF.

The chain employs TRBV5-4 and TRBJ2-5; 13 nucleotides match TRBD2. The V gene's germline CDR1 is SGHNT and CDR2 YYREEE (reference sequence). CDR3 length equals 16 residues. Unmatched junction bases numbered 8, after V lost 4 bases and J lost 5 bases. The CDR3 protein is CASSRLAGGRRETQYF. CDR3 nucleotides: TGTGCCAGCAGCCGACTAGCGGGGGGCCGCCGGGAGACCCAGTACTTC.

V gene TRBV4-1 combines with J gene TRBJ2-2; a possible D gene is TRBD1 (8 bases). With 2 bases removed from V and 5 bases from J, the gap between germline ends came to 12 bases. Germline CDR1 reads MGHRA; CDR2 reads YSYEKL. The CDR3 is 15 amino acids. The CDR3 reads CASSQQQGGTGELFF. CDR3 nucleotide sequence: TGCGCCAGCAGCCAACAACAGGGGGGGACCGGGGAGCTGTTTTTT.

The chain employs TRBV12-5 and TRBJ2-5; D is uncertain. CDR3 length: 14 residues. With 3 bases removed from V and 2 bases from J, the gap between germline ends came to 10 bases. The germline V gene has CDR1 LGHNT and CDR2 FRNRAP. As DNA, the CDR3 is TGTGCTAGTGGTTTCCCAGGCCTACAAGAGACCCAGTACTTC. It is translated as CASGFPGLQETQYF.

J is TRBJ2-7 and V is TRBV27; possibly TRBD2 for D (6 bases). Trimming pared 4 bases from V and 5 bases from J, leaving 18 bases between. This CDR3 is 15 amino acids long. CDR1 MNHEY and CDR2 SMNVEV come from the germline V gene (reference sequence). Written as DNA, the CDR3 is TGTGCCAGCAGTTCGGGGACTCCGTCCTTCCACGAGCAGTACTTC. This sequence encodes CASSSGTPSFHEQYF.

V gene TRBV6-6 combines with J gene TRBJ1-1; no clear D gene. Per the germline V gene, CDR1 is MNHNY and CDR2 is SVGAGI (reference sequence). The CDR3 runs 16 residues. V was pared by 5 bases and J by 0 bases, with 16 bases between. CDR3 coding DNA: TGTGCCAGCAGTCAGATGGAGGTAGCCTTGAACACTGAAGCTTTCTTT. It encodes CASSQMEVALNTEAFF.

The chain recombines TRBV11-2 with TRBJ1-1; D not certain. Germline assignment: CDR1 SGHAT and CDR2 FQNNGV. V lost 0 bases and J 1 base, leaving 15 bases between the germline ends. The CDR3 spans 17 residues. The CDR3 bases are TGTGCCAGCAGCTTAGATTGGCGGCAGGTAAAGAACACTGAAGCTTTCTTT. Translating it yields CASSLDWRQVKNTEAFF.

Details on this clone: A junction boundary mismatches the germline segment, possibly from a read error. The chain's CDR3 is CARSGPGERGGRFTDTQYF. CDR3 nucleotides: TGCGCCCGCAGCGGGCCTGGGGAGCGGGGGGGCCGTTTCACAGATACGCAGTATTTT. The chain employs TRBV5-1 and TRBJ2-3, with 10 positions matching TRBD2. CDR3 length equals 19 residues. The germline gives CDR1 SGHRS, CDR2 YFSETQ.

The V gene is TRBV4-2, the J gene TRBJ2-3, with 7 bases fitting TRBD2. This CDR3 is 15 amino acids long. The V gene's germline CDR1 is LGHNA and CDR2 YNFKEQ. With V trimmed by 0 bases and J by 7 bases, 7 bases remained unmatched. The CDR3 coding sequence is TGTGCCAGCAGCCAAGAAGGGGACTACCGATATACGCAGTATTTT. Translated, it gives CASSQEGDYRYTQYF.

The chain has TRBV2 and TRBJ1-2, with a weak D call TRBD1 (5 bases). Trimming took 3 bases from V and 0 from J, leaving 11 bases between them. CDR1 and CDR2 from the germline V gene are SNHLY and FYNNEI. The CDR3 runs to 15 residues. CDR3 bases: TGTGCCAGCAGTGAGAGACAGTTCCCTAACTATGGCTACACCTTC. Translation: CASSERQFPNYGYTF.